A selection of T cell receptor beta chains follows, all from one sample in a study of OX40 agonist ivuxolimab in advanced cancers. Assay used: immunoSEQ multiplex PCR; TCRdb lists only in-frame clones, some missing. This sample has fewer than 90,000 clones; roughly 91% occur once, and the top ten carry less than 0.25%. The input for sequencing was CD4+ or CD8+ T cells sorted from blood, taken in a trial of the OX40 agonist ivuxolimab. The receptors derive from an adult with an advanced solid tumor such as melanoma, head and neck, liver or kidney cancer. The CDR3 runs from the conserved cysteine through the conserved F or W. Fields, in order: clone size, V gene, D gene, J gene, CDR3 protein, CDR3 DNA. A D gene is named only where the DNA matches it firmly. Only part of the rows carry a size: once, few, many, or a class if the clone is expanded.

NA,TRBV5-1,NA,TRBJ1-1,CASSSGEAGSEAFF,TGCGCCAGCAGCTCGGGGGAGGCAGGGAGTGAAGCTTTCTTT
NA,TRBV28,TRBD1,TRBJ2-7,CASTAPGGFVYEQYF,TGTGCCAGCACAGCCCCAGGGGGCTTTGTTTACGAGCAGTACTTC
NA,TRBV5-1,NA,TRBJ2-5,CASSLSGKEETQYF,TGCGCCAGCAGCTTGTCAGGGAAGGAAGAGACCCAGTACTTC
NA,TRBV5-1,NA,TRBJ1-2,CASSLLGAGGYTF,TGCGCCAGCAGCTTGCTGGGTGCGGGCGGCTACACCTTC
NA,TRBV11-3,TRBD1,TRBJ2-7,CASSPDRDF,TGTGCCAGCAGCCCGGACAGGGACTTC
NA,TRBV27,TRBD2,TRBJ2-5,CASSLFPPGTGTSGYQETQYF,TGTGCCAGCAGTTTATTTCCGCCGGGGACCGGGACTAGCGGCTACCAAGAGACCCAGTACTTC
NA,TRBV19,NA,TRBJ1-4,CASSNRQGHHEKLFF,TGTGCCAGTAGCAACCGGCAGGGGCACCATGAAAAACTGTTTTTT
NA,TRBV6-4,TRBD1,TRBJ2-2,CASSDPAIPGGSGELFF,TGTGCCAGCAGTGACCCCGCTATTCCAGGGGGCTCCGGGGAGCTGTTTTTT
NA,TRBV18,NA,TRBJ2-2,CASSPGPGFNTGELFF,TGTGCCAGCTCACCGGGGCCAGGGTTCAACACCGGGGAGCTGTTTTTT
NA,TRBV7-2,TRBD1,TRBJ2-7,CASSLRQGPTSYEQYF,TGTGCCAGCAGCTTAAGACAGGGGCCTACCTCCTACGAGCAGTACTTC
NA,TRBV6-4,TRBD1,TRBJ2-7,CASSAGTGFLGQYF,TGTGCCAGCAGCGCCGGGACAGGGTTTTTGGGTCAGTACTTC
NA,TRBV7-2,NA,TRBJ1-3,CASSLGRGSGNTIYF,TGTGCCAGCAGCTTAGGGAGAGGGTCTGGAAACACCATATATTTT
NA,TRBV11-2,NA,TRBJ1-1,CASSSPRGPSTEAFF,TGTGCCAGCAGCTCTCCCCGGGGACCATCCACTGAAGCTTTCTTT
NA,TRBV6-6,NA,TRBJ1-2,CASRTANYGYTF,TGTGCCAGCAGGACGGCTAACTATGGCTACACCTTC
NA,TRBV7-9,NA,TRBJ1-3,CASSPVAFSGNTIYF,TGCGCCAGCAGCCCCGTGGCCTTCTCTGGAAACACCATATATTTT
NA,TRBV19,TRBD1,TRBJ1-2,CASSVAQGAHYGYTF,TGTGCCAGTAGTGTTGCACAGGGGGCACACTATGGCTACACCTTC
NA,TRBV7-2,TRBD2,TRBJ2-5,CASSLGLAGETQYF,TGTGCCAGCAGCTTAGGGCTAGCGGGAGAGACCCAGTACTTC
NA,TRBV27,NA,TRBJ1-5,CASSFSGDNQPQHF,TGTGCCAGCAGTTTCTCAGGGGACAATCAGCCCCAGCATTTT
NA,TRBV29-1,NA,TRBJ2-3,CSVVIGSSTDTQYF,TGCAGCGTTGTAATTGGCTCGAGCACAGATACGCAGTATTTT
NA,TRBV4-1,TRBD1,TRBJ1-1,CASSQDRTGVRTEAFF,TGCGCCAGCAGCCAAGATAGGACAGGGGTAAGGACTGAAGCTTTCTTT
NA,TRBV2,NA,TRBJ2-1,CASSSERLNEQFF,TGTGCCAGCAGTTCCGAACGTTTGAATGAGCAGTTCTTC
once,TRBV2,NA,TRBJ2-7,CASSLQFEQYF,TGTGCCAGCAGTCTACAATTCGAGCAGTACTTC
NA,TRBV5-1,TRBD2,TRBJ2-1,CASSFFAGGPNEQFF,TGCGCCAGCAGCTTTTTCGCGGGAGGGCCCAATGAGCAGTTCTTC
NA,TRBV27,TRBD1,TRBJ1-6,CASSRFRDSRNSPLHF,TGTGCCAGCAGCCGATTCCGGGACAGTCGTAATTCACCCCTCCACTTT
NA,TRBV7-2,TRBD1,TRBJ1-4,CASSLDFERGPREKLFF,TGTGCCAGCAGCTTAGATTTCGAGAGGGGGCCAAGAGAAAAACTGTTTTTT
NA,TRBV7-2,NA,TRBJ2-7,CASSPGTYSYEQYF,TGTGCCAGCAGTCCCGGGACCTACTCCTACGAGCAGTACTTC
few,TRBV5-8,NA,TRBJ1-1,CASSLEGGPRLNTEAFF,TGTGCCAGCAGCTTGGAAGGGGGACCGAGGCTGAACACTGAAGCTTTCTTT
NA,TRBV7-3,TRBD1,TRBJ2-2,CASSPTGGAGELFF,TGTGCCAGCAGCCCGACAGGGGGCGCGGGGGAGCTGTTTTTT
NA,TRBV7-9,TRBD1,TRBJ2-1,CASNLLGTGKRNEQFF,TGTGCCAGCAACCTACTCGGGACAGGGAAGAGAAATGAGCAGTTCTTC
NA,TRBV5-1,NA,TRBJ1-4,CASSLIGTNEKLFF,TGCGCCAGCAGCTTAATAGGCACTAATGAAAAACTGTTTTTT
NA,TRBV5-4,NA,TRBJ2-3,CASSQLPTDTQYF,TGTGCCAGCAGCCAACTACCCACAGATACGCAGTATTTT
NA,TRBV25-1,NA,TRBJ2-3,CASSERGPDTQYF,TGTGCCAGCAGTGAGCGGGGGCCAGATACGCAGTATTTT
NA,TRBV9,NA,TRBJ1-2,CASSVPGNYGYTF,TGTGCCAGCAGCGTACCGGGAAACTATGGCTACACCTTC
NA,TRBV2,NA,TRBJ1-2,CASSGEGLQGYTF,TGTGCCAGCAGTGGTGAAGGGCTGCAGGGCTACACCTTC
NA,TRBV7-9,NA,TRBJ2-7,CASSLALYSGEQYF,TGTGCCAGCAGCTTAGCGCTTTATTCGGGTGAGCAGTACTTC
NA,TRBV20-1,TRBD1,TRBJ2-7,CSARTGHEQYF,TGCAGTGCTAGGACAGGGCACGAGCAGTACTTC
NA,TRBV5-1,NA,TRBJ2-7,CASKARSGDSRVDEQYF,TGCGCCAGCAAGGCTAGGTCAGGGGATTCTCGGGTCGACGAGCAGTACTTC
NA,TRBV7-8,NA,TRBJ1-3,CASSTGRRTSGNTIYF,TGTGCCAGCAGTACGGGACGGCGGACCTCTGGAAACACCATATATTTT
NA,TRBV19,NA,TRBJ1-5,CASSIRADGGAGNQPQHF,TGTGCCAGTAGTATAAGGGCCGACGGGGGGGCGGGCAATCAGCCCCAGCATTTT
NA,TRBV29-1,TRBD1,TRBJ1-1,CSVAGQENTEAFF,TGCAGCGTGGCCGGACAGGAGAACACTGAAGCTTTCTTT
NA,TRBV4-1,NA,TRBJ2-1,CASSQEVGRENNEQFF,TGCGCCAGCAGCCAAGAGGTGGGCAGGGAGAACAATGAGCAGTTCTTC
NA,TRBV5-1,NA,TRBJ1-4,CASSLGGTNEKLFF,TGCGCCAGCAGCTTGGGGGGGACTAATGAAAAACTGTTTTTT
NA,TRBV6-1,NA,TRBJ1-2,CASSEVGGRGGYTF,TGTGCCAGCAGTGAAGTGGGGGGACGGGGAGGCTACACCTTC
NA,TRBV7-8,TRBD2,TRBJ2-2,CASGGTSGGSGELFF,TGTGCCAGCGGAGGGACTAGCGGGGGGAGCGGGGAGCTGTTTTTT
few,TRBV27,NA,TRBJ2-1,CASSPIGSEQFF,TGTGCCAGCAGTCCTATCGGGAGCGAGCAGTTCTTC
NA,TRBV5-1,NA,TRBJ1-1,CASSLVPGLNTEAFF,TGCGCCAGCAGCTTGGTTCCAGGATTGAACACTGAAGCTTTCTTT
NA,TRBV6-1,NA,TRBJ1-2,CASRDVDRSNGGYTF,TGTGCCAGCAGGGATGTCGACAGGTCGAATGGTGGCTACACCTTC
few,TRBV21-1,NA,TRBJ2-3,CASSELTSGRRDTQYF,TGTGCCAGCAGCGAATTGACTAGCGGGAGACGAGATACGCAGTATTTT